Presented here are 20 T cell receptor beta chains from one specimen sequenced in a study of shared clonotypes between healthy human individuals. The repertoire was sequenced with immunoSEQ multiplex PCR; TCRdb's copy has only in-frame clones and lacks some. Found here are approximately 940,000 clones, roughly 72% of them singletons; the top ten hold approximately 1.5%. Sequences were obtained from memory CD4+ T cells sorted from blood. Subset denoted: CD45RA-negative fraction. The receptor source for this set is a man between 18 and 29 years old in good health.

This clone was observed many times. The chain is built from TRBV10-3 and TRBJ2-1; 8 bases fit TRBD1. Germline V CDR1 and CDR2: ENHRY, SYGVKD. CDR3 length equals 19 residues. V gave up 6 bases and J gave up 0 bases; unmatched junction bases: 16. The CDR3 region has the DNA TGTGCCATCAGGGACGGAACAGGGGGAACTGAGAGCTCCTACAATGAGCAGTTCTTC. Translating it yields CAIRDGTGGTESSYNEQFF.

The sample holds a few counts of this clone. The chain links TRBV7-2 to TRBJ2-7, with D possibly TRBD2 on 6 matching bases. Germline V lookup: CDR1 SGHTA, CDR2 FQGNSA. This CDR3 region has 14 residues. The germline V and J ends were trimmed by 7 bases and 0 bases, with 13 bases remaining between them. CDR3 nucleotides: TGTGCCAGCACCATAGCGGCGAGCTCCTACGAGCAGTACTTC. Its protein is CASTIAASSYEQYF.

The chain carries TRBV9 and TRBJ1-5; D gene ambiguous. The length of the CDR3 is 14 residues. CDR1 is SGDLS, CDR2 YYNGEE, per germline. Trimming took 0 bases from V and 7 from J, leaving 11 bases between them. The CDR3 nucleotides read TGTGCCAGCAGCGTAGACCACGGAAAACAGCCCCAGCATTTT. This codes for CASSVDHGKQPQHF. Full variable domain (remainder filled in from reference TRBV9 and TRBJ1-5): DSGVTQTPKHLITATGQRVTLRCSPRSGDLSVYWYQQSLDQGLQFLIQYYNGEERAKGNILERFSAQQFPDLHSELNLSSLELGDSALYFCASSVDHGKQPQHFGDGTRLSIL.

V and J are TRBV25-1 and TRBJ2-3; 8 positions match TRBD2. This CDR3 region has 14 residues. CDR1 MGHDK and CDR2 SYGVNS come from the germline V gene. V shed 5 bases, J shed 1 base, and the junction held 2 bases outside the gene matches. DNA of the CDR3: TGTGCCAGCAGTAGGCGGGGGGGCACAGATACGCAGTATTTT. It specifies CASSRRGGTDTQYF.

The chain joins TRBV25-1 to TRBJ1-1, with TRBD1 as a possible D gene (6 bases). The germline CDR1 and CDR2 sequences are MGHDK and SYGVNS. There are 14 residues in the CDR3. Trimming left V 6 bases short and J 1 base short, with 12 bases between. The CDR3 DNA is TGTGCCAGCAGCCCACAGGGAGGGAACACTGAAGCTTTCTTT. This translates into CASSPQGGNTEAFF.

Concerning this clone itself: The sample holds other DNA sequences that translate to the same CDR3. Here the CDR3 DNA reads TGTGCCAGCTCACCGTCCCAGAACACTGAAGCTTTCTTT. It yields the protein CASSPSQNTEAFF. The chain employs TRBV18 and TRBJ1-1; no firm D call. The CDR3 totals 13 residues. Germline CDR1 and CDR2: KGHSH and LQKENI. The V end was cut by 3 bases, the J end by 1 base, with 6 bases between.

This clone was picked up one time. The V gene is TRBV28, the J gene TRBJ1-2, with 7 bases aligning to TRBD1. This CDR3 comprises 14 residues. V shed 4 bases and J 8 bases; nucleotides not matched to a gene: 10. The germline V gene encodes CDR1 MDHEN and CDR2 SYDVKM. CDR3 residues: CASSYDRVVGGYTF. The CDR3 DNA is TGTGCCAGCAGTTATGACAGGGTCGTTGGGGGCTACACCTTC.

Regarding this clone: It differs at one base from a far larger clone, so likely a read error. The chain is built from TRBV14 and TRBJ1-1; D not resolved. The CDR3 is 13 residues long. Trimming pared 4 bases from V and 0 bases from J, leaving 6 bases between. The germline CDR1 and CDR2 sequences are SGHDN and FVKESK. CDR3 protein: CASSLDMNTEAFF. As DNA, the CDR3 is TGTGCCAGCAGCCTCGACATGAACACTGAAGCTTTCTTT.

J is TRBJ1-1 and V is TRBV28, with 7 bases fitting TRBD1. J lost 11 bases, V lost 10 bases, and 7 bases had no gene match. This CDR3 has 10 amino acids. Germline loops: CDR1 MDHEN, CDR2 SYDVKM. This chain's CDR3 is CAIEGTAAFF. CDR3 nucleotide sequence: TGTGCCATCGAGGGGACAGCGGCTTTCTTT.

The chain links TRBV7-2 to TRBJ1-1, with D unclear. The CDR3 runs to 13 residues. Per germline, CDR1 SGHTA and CDR2 FQGNSA. V lost 5 bases and J lost 3, with 10 bases in between. The CDR3 sequence is CASSRRVDTEAFF. The CDR3, as DNA: TGTGCCAGCAGCCGACGGGTCGACACTGAAGCTTTCTTT.

CDR3 DNA: TGTGCCAGCAGCTCAGGACAGGTCCAAGAGACCCAGTACTTC. Its protein product is CASSSGQVQETQYF. The gene calls are TRBV9 and TRBJ2-5, with 7 bases that match TRBD1. The V and J ends lost 4 bases and 1 base, in that order; junction bases with no gene match: 4. CDR3 length: 14 amino acids. Germline V gene lookup returns CDR1 SGDLS and CDR2 YYNGEE.

The chain couples TRBV5-4 to TRBJ2-3, with 8 nucleotides matching TRBD1. The CDR3 spans 16 residues. Germline CDR1 SGHNT, CDR2 YYREEE (reference sequence). Germline trimming cut 0 bases from V and 5 bases from J; bases unmatched to any gene: 8. For the CDR3, the DNA is TGTGCCAGCAGCTTGGGTGGCAGGGGGCATGGAGATACGCAGTATTTT. Its translation: CASSLGGRGHGDTQYF.

This clone was detected a few times. Germline is not matched at one junction end, which may reflect a read error. The gene calls are TRBV7-7 and TRBJ2-1; D possibly corresponds to TRBD2 (6 bases). Germline V CDR1 and CDR2: SSHAT, FNYEAQ (reference sequence). CDR3 length: 15 residues. As DNA, the CDR3 is TGTGCTAGCAGCTCCCAGGTAGGAGGGAACAATGAGCAGTTCTTC. Translating gives CASSSQVGGNNEQFF.

The chain carries TRBV5-1 and TRBJ2-3, with D perhaps TRBD1 or TRBD2 (5 bases each). Germline CDR1 is SGHRS and CDR2 is YFSETQ. The CDR3 runs to 16 residues. The V end was cut by 0 bases, the J end by 0 bases, with 11 bases between. As DNA, the CDR3 is TGCGCCAGCAGCTTGGGAGACTGGGGGAGCACAGATACGCAGTATTTT. Amino acids: CASSLGDWGSTDTQYF.

This clone was recorded a few times. The CDR3 is CASRGTAILSYNEQFF. As DNA, the CDR3 is TGTGCCAGTAGGGGGACAGCTATTCTCTCCTACAATGAGCAGTTCTTC. The chain uses TRBV19 and TRBJ2-1; 7 nucleotides agree with TRBD1. The CDR3 covers 16 residues. From germline, CDR1 is LNHDA and CDR2 SQIVND (reference sequence). V shed 6 bases and J 0 bases; nucleotides not matched to a gene: 8.

The chain uses TRBV2 and TRBJ2-5, with TRBD1 matching 10 bases. This CDR3 has 14 amino acids. The V gene's germline CDR1 is SNHLY and CDR2 FYNNEI. Trimming removed 9 bases from V and 4 bases from J; junction bases left unmatched: 8. The CDR3 protein is CASSRDRGPETQYF. The CDR3 nucleotides are TGTGCCAGTTCCCGGGACAGGGGACCAGAGACCCAGTACTTC.

J is TRBJ2-7 and V is TRBV1; whether TRBD2, the table's D call, matches the DNA was not checked. TRBV1 counts as a pseudogene. The CDR3 sequence is 15 residues long. The CDR3, as DNA: TGCACCAGCAGCCAAGACAGCGGGCCCTCCTACGAGCAGTACTTC. Protein product: CTSSQDSGPSYEQYF.

In its sample, this clone was seen a few times. V is TRBV7-2 and J is TRBJ2-2; D remains ambiguous. Trimming left V 5 bases short and J 4 bases short, with 11 bases between. The CDR3 length is 14 residues. Germline V gene data show CDR1 as SGHTA and CDR2 as FQGNSA. The CDR3 loop reads CASSDTSRTGELFF. The DNA of the CDR3 is TGTGCCAGCAGCGACACAAGTCGCACCGGGGAGCTGTTTTTT.

The CDR3 DNA reads TGCGCCAGCAGCCCCGAAGGCCGGAGCGGGAGGCCCCATGAGCAGTTCTTC. Its protein product is CASSPEGRSGRPHEQFF. J is TRBJ2-1 and V is TRBV4-1; TRBD2 agrees at 9 bases. Germline CDR1 and CDR2: MGHRA and YSYEKL. V dropped 4 bases and J dropped 8; count of bases not matched to a gene: 15. The CDR3 loop spans 17 amino acids.

This chain links TRBV7-3 with TRBJ1-3; D remains unclear. From germline, CDR1 is SGHTA and CDR2 FQGTGA. Trimming took 2 bases from V and 3 from J, leaving 2 bases between them. The CDR3 contains 12 residues. In DNA form, the CDR3 reads TGTGCCAGCAGCTTAGATGGAAACACCATATATTTT. Translation gives CASSLDGNTIYF. Together with reference TRBV7-3 and TRBJ1-3, the CDR3 gives the full variable domain: GAGVSQTPSNKVTEKGKYVELRCDPISGHTALYWYRQSLGQGPEFLIYFQGTGAADDSGLPNDRFFAVRPEGSVSTLKIQRTERGDSAVYLCASSLDGNTIYFGEGSWLTVV.